These 32 T cell receptor beta chains originate from one sample sequenced in a study of T cell clonotyping in hematopoietic cell transplantation. This table comes from immunoSEQ multiplex PCR, and its TCRdb copy is limited to in-frame clones, with some not included. Of 13,000 or so clones in the sample, around 97% are singletons; the top ten hold 4.2%. The sample consisted of peripheral blood mononuclear cells, taken 30 days after allogeneic stem cell transplant. These receptors all come from a female patient aged 45-65 years who had an allogeneic stem cell transplant from an unrelated donor, so T cells may come from the graft donor. Some clones in this sample may be carry-over from other donors' samples.

This CDR3 reads CASSPAGGPSYNEQFF. The DNA for the CDR3 is TGTGCCAGCAGTCCCGCAGGGGGTCCCTCCTACAATGAGCAGTTCTTC. This chain connects TRBV2 to TRBJ2-1; 7 bases line up with TRBD1. The CDR3 is 16 amino acids. Germline values: CDR1 SNHLY, CDR2 FYNNEI. V trimming: 5 bases; J trimming: 0 bases; junction bases outside the gene matches: 7.

The chain recombines TRBV5-1 with TRBJ2-7; D is possibly TRBD1 or TRBD2 (5 bases each). The CDR3 runs 13 residues. Trimming took off 1 base at V and 5 bases at J, with 10 bases between the two ends. Germline CDR1 SGHRS, CDR2 YFSETQ. Here the CDR3 DNA reads TGCGCCAGCAGCTTGTCGGGGCGGCACGAGCAGTACTTC. Its translation: CASSLSGRHEQYF.

The chain combines TRBV27 with TRBJ2-5; D is uncertain. The CDR3 has 13 residues. V gave up 3 bases and J gave up 2 bases, with 7 bases separating them. The germline V gene encodes CDR1 MNHEY and CDR2 SMNVEV (reference sequence). Written as DNA, the CDR3 is TGTGCCAGCAGTTTTAGACCTCAAGAGACCCAGTACTTC. Amino acids: CASSFRPQETQYF.

The chain is built from TRBV7-6 and TRBJ1-4; D might be TRBD1 (6 bases). Trimming stripped 2 bases from V and 6 bases from J, with 13 bases between. This CDR3 is 15 amino acids long. Germline CDR1 reads SGHVS; CDR2 reads FNYEAQ. CDR3 sequence: CASSLSPQGDEKLFF. The CDR3 DNA is TGTGCCAGCAGCTTAAGTCCACAGGGCGATGAAAAACTGTTTTTT.

The chain recombines TRBV4-1 with TRBJ2-7, with TRBD1 identical over 9 bases. Germline lookup yields CDR1 MGHRA and CDR2 YSYEKL. V dropped 3 bases and J dropped 4; count of bases not matched to a gene: 7. This CDR3 region has 15 residues. The CDR3 DNA sequence: TGCGCCAGCAGCCAGACGGACAGGGGAACGTACGAGCAGTACTTC. Translating gives CASSQTDRGTYEQYF.

This rearrangement joins TRBV9 to TRBJ2-7; 10 bases are shared with TRBD1. V was pared by 3 bases and J by 7 bases, with 10 bases of the junction left unmatched. CDR1 and CDR2 (germline): SGDLS, YYNGEE. The CDR3 sequence is 15 residues long. This CDR3 is CASSATGQGRQEQYF. In DNA, the CDR3 is TGTGCCAGCAGCGCTACGGGACAGGGGCGCCAGGAGCAGTACTTC.

The chain uses TRBV7-8 and TRBJ1-1, with D perhaps matching TRBD1 (6 bases). Trimming shortened V by 3 bases and J by 10 bases, and 12 bases separated the two germline ends. CDR3 length: 12 residues. Germline V gives CDR1 SGHVS, CDR2 FQNEAQ. The CDR3 spells CASSFNRARAFF. The CDR3 DNA sequence: TGTGCCAGCAGCTTCAACAGGGCTCGAGCTTTCTTT. The variable domain in full, completed from reference TRBV7-8 and TRBJ1-1, reads GAGVSQSPRYKVAKRGQDVALRCDPISGHVSLFWYQQALGQGPEFLTYFQNEAQLDKSGLPSDRFFAERPEGSVSTLKIQRTQQEDSAVYLCASSFNRARAFFGQGTRLTVV.

The chain couples TRBV27 to TRBJ1-2, with TRBD1 as a possible D gene (6 bases). V dropped 6 bases and J dropped 6 bases, with 14 bases sitting between them. The CDR3 has 13 amino acids. Germline-derived CDR1 and CDR2 are MNHEY and SMNVEV (reference sequence). CDR3 in amino acids: CASSGTIMNGYTF. DNA for the CDR3: TGTGCCAGCAGCGGGACAATAATGAATGGCTACACCTTC.

V and J are TRBV6-5 and TRBJ2-7; D possibly uses TRBD1 or TRBD2 (6 bases each). This CDR3 region has 15 residues. CDR1 and CDR2 (germline): MNHEY, SVGAGI. The V end was cut by 5 bases, the J end by 2 bases, with 16 bases between. CDR3 bases: TGTGCCAGCAGTCACCGGGGGCAGGGAACCTACGAGCAGTACTTC. It specifies CASSHRGQGTYEQYF.

V gene TRBV7-9 combines with J gene TRBJ1-2; 7 bases map to TRBD1. Per the germline V gene, CDR1 is SEHNR and CDR2 is FQNEAQ (reference sequence). The CDR3 spans 15 residues. V shed 6 bases, J shed 6 bases, and the junction held 13 bases outside the gene matches. The CDR3 sequence: CASSSQGKGVNGYTF. CDR3 DNA sequence: TGTGCCAGCAGTTCACAGGGGAAGGGAGTAAATGGCTACACCTTC.

The rearrangement uses TRBV6-5 and TRBJ1-3; 9 bases fit TRBD1. Germline assignment: CDR1 MNHEY and CDR2 SVGAGI. The CDR3 contains 16 residues. With 2 bases clipped from V and 7 bases from J, the junction kept 9 bases outside the gene matches. In DNA form, the CDR3 reads TGTGCCAGCAGTTACACGGGACAGGGACTTCGGAACACCATATATTTT. As protein: CASSYTGQGLRNTIYF.

This clone was detected only once. This rearrangement joins TRBV19 to TRBJ2-1; 7 bases match TRBD1. The CDR3 loop spans 14 amino acids. V lost 8 bases to trimming and J lost 3 bases; unmatched junction nucleotides: 7. The germline gives CDR1 LNHDA, CDR2 SQIVND (reference sequence). The CDR3 nucleotides are TGTGCCAGTCAGGAAGGGGGCGACTACAATGAGCAGTTCTTC. It yields the protein CASQEGGDYNEQFF.

This sequence joins TRBV19 and TRBJ1-6; a possible D gene is TRBD1 (6 bases). Germline assignment: CDR1 LNHDA and CDR2 SQIVND (reference sequence). The ends were cut back, 4 bases at V and 4 bases at J, with 8 bases in the middle. This CDR3 has 14 residues. For the CDR3, the DNA is TGTGCCAGTAGTACGGGACAATATAATTCACCCCTCCACTTT. Protein product: CASSTGQYNSPLHF.

The chain employs TRBV6-6 and TRBJ1-3; D is undetermined. Germline values: CDR1 MNHNY, CDR2 SVGAGI (reference sequence). The CDR3 length is 14 residues. V lost 0 bases and J 4 bases, leaving 7 bases between the germline ends. Here the CDR3 DNA reads TGTGCCAGCAGTTACTCGGGGATAGGAAACACCATATATTTT. It translates to CASSYSGIGNTIYF.

Here the CDR3 DNA reads TGTGCCAGCAGTCCCCGCGAGGGGTGGGATACGCAGTATTTT. It is translated as CASSPREGWDTQYF. The genes are TRBV6-5 and TRBJ2-3; D may be TRBD1 or TRBD2 (5 bases each). Germline CDR1 MNHEY, CDR2 SVGAGI. The CDR3 runs to 14 residues. V gave up 5 bases and J gave up 6 bases, with 15 bases separating them.

Points on this clone: Sequence at one end of the junction differs from germline and may be a read error. V gene TRBV20-1 combines with J gene TRBJ2-1; weak D call: TRBD2 (5 bases). CDR3 length: 11 residues. Germline V gene sequence: CDR1 DFQATT, CDR2 SNEGSKA (reference sequence). The CDR3 region has the DNA TGCAGTGCAAGAGGGTACAATGAGCAGTTCTTC. This codes for CSARGYNEQFF.

On this clone itself: At one boundary the junction diverges from the germline segment, which might be a read error. The chain employs TRBV6-6 and TRBJ2-7; 7 bases match TRBD2. Germline lookup yields CDR1 MNHNY and CDR2 SVGAGI (reference sequence). This CDR3 comprises 13 residues. CDR3 in amino acids: CASSSTSSNEQYF. In nucleotides, the CDR3 is TGTGCCAGCAGCTCGACTAGCTCCAACGAGCAGTACTTC.

The CDR3 DNA reads as TGTGCCAGCAGCTTGGGCCAGGGGAACGGCTACACCTTC. Translated: CASSLGQGNGYTF. V is TRBV5-6 and J is TRBJ1-2; possibly TRBD1 for D (6 bases). From germline, CDR1 is SGHDT and CDR2 YYEEEE. The CDR3 runs 13 residues. V shed 0 bases and J shed 8 bases, with 11 bases lying between them.

V is TRBV19 and J is TRBJ2-1; TRBD2 aligns across 11 bases. The germline gives CDR1 LNHDA, CDR2 SQIVND (reference sequence). This CDR3 region has 17 residues. J lost 4 bases, V lost 2 bases, and 7 bases had no gene match. As DNA, the CDR3 is TGTGCCAGTAGTATACTAGCGGGGGGCATAAATTACAATGAGCAGTTCTTC. As protein: CASSILAGGINYNEQFF.

J is TRBJ1-2 and V is TRBV4-1; no firm D call. This CDR3 region has 14 residues. The V gene's germline CDR1 is MGHRA and CDR2 YSYEKL. V lost 0 bases, J lost 9 bases, and 14 bases lay in between. CDR3 coding DNA: TGCGCCAGCAGCCAAGATGAGCAGCGCCAAAGCTACACCTTC. Protein: CASSQDEQRQSYTF.

V gene TRBV14 combines with J gene TRBJ1-2, with D unclear. The V gene's germline CDR1 is SGHDN and CDR2 FVKESK. The CDR3 consists of 13 residues. The V gene lost 2 bases and the J gene lost 3 bases, with 7 bases spanning the gap. The CDR3 here is CASSQHRDYGYTF. CDR3 sequence (DNA): TGTGCCAGCAGCCAACACCGGGACTATGGCTACACCTTC.

The rearrangement joins TRBV2 to TRBJ1-1; no reliable D call. In germline, CDR1 is SNHLY, CDR2 FYNNEI. CDR3 length: 14 amino acids. The V end lost 6 bases, the J end lost 4 bases, and 15 bases lay between the germline ends. The CDR3 nucleotides are TGTGCCAGCAGGCCCCTAGCGGTTGGCACTGAAGCTTTCTTT. It encodes CASRPLAVGTEAFF.

The rearrangement links TRBV4-1 to TRBJ1-2; D is unresolved. The CDR3 contains 14 residues. The germline CDR1 and CDR2 sequences are MGHRA and YSYEKL. The ends were cut back, 4 bases at V and 4 bases at J, with 13 bases in the middle. CDR3 amino acids: CASSPGLPSYGYTF. CDR3 bases: TGCGCCAGCAGCCCGGGCCTACCCTCCTATGGCTACACCTTC.

V usage is TRBV19 and J usage is TRBJ2-3; D remains ambiguous. The germline V gene has CDR1 LNHDA and CDR2 SQIVND (reference sequence). CDR3 size: 14 residues. V was clipped by 3 bases and J by 6 bases, with 13 bases between them. In DNA form, the CDR3 reads TGTGCCAGTAGTATCTATCTTAATAGCGATACGCAGTATTTT. This codes for CASSIYLNSDTQYF.

The V and J genes are TRBV29-1 and TRBJ1-4, with 7 bases lining up with TRBD1. CDR3 length equals 13 residues. Unmatched junction bases numbered 3, after V lost 4 bases and J lost 4 bases. The germline V gene encodes CDR1 SQVTM and CDR2 ANQGSEA. Here the CDR3 DNA reads TGCAGCGTTGGTGGGACAGTTAATGAAAAACTGTTTTTT. It codes for CSVGGTVNEKLFF.

This chain uses TRBV18 with TRBJ2-7; unclear D gene. Trimming left V 6 bases short and J 0 bases short, with 6 bases between. Germline CDR1 reads KGHSH; CDR2 reads LQKENI. This CDR3 is 12 amino acids long. The CDR3 here is CASSPSSYEQYF. For the CDR3, the DNA is TGTGCCAGCTCCCCAAGCTCCTACGAGCAGTACTTC.

The V gene is TRBV5-1, the J gene TRBJ2-2; TRBD2 might be the D (6 bases). Germline CDR1 SGHRS, CDR2 YFSETQ. The V end lost 0 bases, the J end lost 5 bases, and 11 bases lay between the germline ends. The CDR3 length is 15 residues. The CDR3 region is CASSLEWGRTGELFF. CDR3 DNA sequence: TGCGCCAGCAGCTTGGAGTGGGGGAGGACCGGGGAGCTGTTTTTT.

This sequence joins TRBV7-2 and TRBJ2-7; D ambiguous. This CDR3 contains 14 residues. The germline CDR1 and CDR2 sequences are SGHTA and FQGNSA. Trimming removed 5 bases from V and 0 bases from J, with 11 bases in between. The CDR3 DNA follows: TGTGCCAGCAGCCAACTCCCGGGCTCCTACGAGCAGTACTTC. This translates into CASSQLPGSYEQYF. Using reference TRBV7-2 and TRBJ2-7 for the parts outside the CDR3, the full variable domain is GAGVSQSPSNKVTEKGKDVELRCDPISGHTALYWYRQSLGQGLEFLIYFQGNSAPDKSGLPSDRFSAERTGGSVSTLTIQRTQQEDSAVYLCASSQLPGSYEQYFGPGTRLTVT.

This chain connects TRBV9 to TRBJ1-2, with TRBD1 identical over 8 bases. Trimming cost V 3 bases and J 9 bases; bases outside gene matches: 1. The germline gives CDR1 SGDLS, CDR2 YYNGEE. CDR3 size: 11 residues. The chain's CDR3 is CASSGTGSYTF. In DNA, the CDR3 is TGTGCCAGCAGCGGGACAGGGAGCTACACCTTC.

The chain combines TRBV27 with TRBJ1-4; tentative D call: TRBD1 (5 bases). Deletions cut 3 bases from V and 8 bases from J, with 10 bases between. This CDR3 comprises 13 residues. CDR1 is MNHEY, CDR2 SMNVEV, per germline (reference sequence). The CDR3 DNA is TGTGCCAGCAGTTTCAGGGTTGGCGAAAAACTGTTTTTT. Its protein product is CASSFRVGEKLFF.

The J gene is TRBJ1-3, the V gene TRBV19; D perhaps matches TRBD1 (6 bases). V lost 5 bases to trimming and J lost 0 bases, with 11 bases between them. CDR1 is LNHDA and CDR2 is SQIVND in the germline V gene (reference sequence). The CDR3 loop spans 15 amino acids. DNA for the CDR3: TGTGCCAGTAGTCTCTCAGGGGCCTCTGGAAACACCATATATTTT. Translating gives CASSLSGASGNTIYF.

This chain joins TRBV28 and TRBJ1-2, with D maybe TRBD1 (6 bases). V gave up 2 bases and J gave up 2 bases, with 18 bases separating them. Germline V gene sequence: CDR1 MDHEN, CDR2 SYDVKM. CDR3 size: 17 residues. In DNA form, the CDR3 reads TGTGCCAGCAGTTTACACCGATGGGGGCAGCCCAACTATGGCTACACCTTC. It specifies CASSLHRWGQPNYGYTF.